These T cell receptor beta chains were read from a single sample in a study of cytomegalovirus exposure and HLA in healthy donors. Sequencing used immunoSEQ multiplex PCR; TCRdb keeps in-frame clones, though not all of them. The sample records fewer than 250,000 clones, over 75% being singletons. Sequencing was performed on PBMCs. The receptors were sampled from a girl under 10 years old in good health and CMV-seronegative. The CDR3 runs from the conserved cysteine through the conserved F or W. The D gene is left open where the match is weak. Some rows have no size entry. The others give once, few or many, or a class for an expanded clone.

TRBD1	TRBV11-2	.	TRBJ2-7	TGTGCCAGCAGAGCCGGGACAGGTTCCTCGTGGTACGAGCAGTACTTC	CASRAGTGSSWYEQYF
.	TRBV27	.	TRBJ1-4	TGTGCCACCAGTGGCGGAGGTTCAACTAATGAAAAACTGTTTTTT	CATSGGGSTNEKLFF
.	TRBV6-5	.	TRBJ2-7	TGTGCCAGCACTAGAGCGGGGACAGGACCTTATGAGCAGTACTTC	CASTRAGTGPYEQYF
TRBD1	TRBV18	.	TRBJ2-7	TGTGCCAGCTCACCACCGGGACAGGGTAGACACGAGCAGTACTTC	CASSPPGQGRHEQYF
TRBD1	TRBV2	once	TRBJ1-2	TGTGCCAGCAGTATGGACAGGCCTAACTATGGCTACACCTTC	CASSMDRPNYGYTF
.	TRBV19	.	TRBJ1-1	TGTGCCAGTAGTAGGACAAGTATGAACACTGAAGCTTTCTTT	CASSRTSMNTEAFF
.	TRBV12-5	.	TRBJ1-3	TGTGCTAGTGGAAATGAGGTCGGAAACACCATATATTTT	CASGNEVGNTIYF
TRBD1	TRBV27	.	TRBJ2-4	TGTGCCAGCAGCCGAACCGGGACAGGACTAGCCAAAAACATTCAGTACTTC	CASSRTGTGLAKNIQYF
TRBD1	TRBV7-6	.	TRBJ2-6	TGTGCCAGCAGCTTCCGACAGGGGGGAGGGGCCAACGTCCTGACTTTC	CASSFRQGGGANVLTF
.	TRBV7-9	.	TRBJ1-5	TGTTCCAGCAGCTCATATACGCAGGGTAGGAGCAATCAGCCCCAGCATTTT	CSSSSYTQGRSNQPQHF
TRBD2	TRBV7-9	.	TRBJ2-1	TGTGCCAGCAGTTCGCGAGCGGGGGGGCGAAATGAGCAGTTCTTC	CASSSRAGGRNEQFF
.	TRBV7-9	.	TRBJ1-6	TGTGCCAGCAGCTTTACAGGGTTAAATTCACCCCTCCACTTT	CASSFTGLNSPLHF
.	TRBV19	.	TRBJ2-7	TGTGCCAGTACCCCCTCTGGGTGGACAGATTATTACGAGCAGTACTTC	CASTPSGWTDYYEQYF
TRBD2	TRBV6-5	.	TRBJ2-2	TGTGCCAGCTATAGCGGGGAAACGAACACCGGGGAGCTGTTTTTT	CASYSGETNTGELFF
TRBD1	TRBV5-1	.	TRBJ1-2	TGCGCCAGCCTCGGACAGGGTGAATATGGCTACACCTTC	CASLGQGEYGYTF
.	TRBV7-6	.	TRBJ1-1	TGTGCCAGCAGCTTAGGCCAGGGGCTTAGCACTGAAGCTTTCTTT	CASSLGQGLSTEAFF
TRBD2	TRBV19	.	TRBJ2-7	TGTGCCAGTAGTATAAGCGGGAGGGCGTACGAGCAGTACTTC	CASSISGRAYEQYF
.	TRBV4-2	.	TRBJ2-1	TGTGCCAGCAGCCAAGATCCGTACAATGAGCAGTTCTTC	CASSQDPYNEQFF
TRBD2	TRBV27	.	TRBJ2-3	TGTGCCAGCAGTTTATCGATCCTCGGACTAGCGGGAAACTCAGATACGCAGTATTTT	CASSLSILGLAGNSDTQYF
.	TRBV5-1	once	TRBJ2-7	TGCGCCAGCAGCAAAGACACCCCCTTATACGAGCAGTACTTC	CASSKDTPLYEQYF
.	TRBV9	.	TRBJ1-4	TGTGCCAGCACCCCCGGAACAGATGAAAAACTGTTTTTT	CASTPGTDEKLFF
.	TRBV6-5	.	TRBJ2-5	TGTGCCAGCAGTTACTCCTGGGCATTGGGAGGAGAGACCCAGTACTTC	CASSYSWALGGETQYF
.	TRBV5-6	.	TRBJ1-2	TGTGCCAGCAGTAGGGAACAGGGAGGGGACTATGGCTACACCTTC	CASSREQGGDYGYTF
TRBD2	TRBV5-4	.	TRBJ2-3	TGTGCCAGCAGCTTGGGTCTAGCGGGGGAAACACAGATTACGCAGTATTTT	CASSLGLAGETQITQYF
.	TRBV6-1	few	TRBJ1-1	TGTGCCAGCAGTGAATTGGGGGGGCGCGGCACTGAAGCTTTCTTT	CASSELGGRGTEAFF
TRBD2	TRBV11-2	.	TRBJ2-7	TGTGCCAGCAGCCCTCACCCAACTGGACTAGTGGGTCTAGGCGAGCAGTACTTC	CASSPHPTGLVGLGEQYF
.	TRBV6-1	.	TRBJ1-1	TGTGCCAGCAGCCAAGGGGTTACTGAAGCTTTCTTT	CASSQGVTEAFF
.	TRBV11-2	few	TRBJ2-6	TGTGCCAGCAGCTTTGGCGGGGCCAACGTCCTGACTTTC	CASSFGGANVLTF
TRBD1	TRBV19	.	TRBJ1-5	TGTGCCAGTCGCGGCAAGGGACAGGGGAAAGATCAGCCCCAGCATTTT	CASRGKGQGKDQPQHF
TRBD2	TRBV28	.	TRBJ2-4	TGTGCCAGCAGTTTAGGGCAGCGGGGAGACATTCAGTACTTC	CASSLGQRGDIQYF
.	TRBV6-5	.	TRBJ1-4	TGTGCCAGCAGTTATCGGGGGTGGACAACTAATGAAAAACTGTTTTTT	CASSYRGWTTNEKLFF
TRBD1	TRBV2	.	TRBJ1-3	TGTGCCAGCAGTGACGGGGGACAGGGAAACACCATATATTTT	CASSDGGQGNTIYF
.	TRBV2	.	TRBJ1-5	TGTGCCAGCAGTGAAGCGCGGGCCCGGGGAGGGCATTTT	CASSEARARGGHF
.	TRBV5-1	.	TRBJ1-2	TGCGCCAGCAGCTCCTCAGGGTCGCGGGGCTACACCTTC	CASSSSGSRGYTF
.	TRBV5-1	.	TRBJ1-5	TGCGCCAGCAGCTTGTCCGGCCAAGGGGATCAGCCCCAGCATTTT	CASSLSGQGDQPQHF
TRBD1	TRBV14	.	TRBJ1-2	TGTGCCAGCAGCCAAGTCGGTGGGACAGGACACTATGGCTACACCTTC	CASSQVGGTGHYGYTF
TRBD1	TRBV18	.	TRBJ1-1	TGTGCCAGCTCACCCTCCCGGGACAGGGAAATCTCTGAAGCTTTCTTT	CASSPSRDREISEAFF
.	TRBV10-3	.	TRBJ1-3	TGTGCCATCAGTGAAGGGGGTGCCGGAAACACCATATATTTT	CAISEGGAGNTIYF
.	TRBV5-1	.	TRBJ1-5	TGCGCCAGCAGCGGGAACGTGGGGGGTCAGCCCCAGCATTTT	CASSGNVGGQPQHF
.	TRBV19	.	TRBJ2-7	TGTGCCAGTAGTTCCGCCCTCTCCGCGTACGAGCAGTACTTC	CASSSALSAYEQYF
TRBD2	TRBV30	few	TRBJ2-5	TGTGCCTGGAGCACGACTAGCGGGGCAGCCCAAGAGACCCAGTACTTC	CAWSTTSGAAQETQYF
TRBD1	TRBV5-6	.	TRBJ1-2	TGTGCCAGCAGCTTGTGGACAGGCCCCTATGGTACCTACACCTTC	CASSLWTGPYGTYTF
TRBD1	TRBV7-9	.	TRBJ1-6	TGTGCCAGCAGCTCCGGGACAGGGCCTTCACCCCTCCACTTT	CASSSGTGPSPLHF
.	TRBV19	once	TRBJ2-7	TGTGCCAGTAGTTTCGGGATTCCCACCTACGAGCAGTACTTC	CASSFGIPTYEQYF
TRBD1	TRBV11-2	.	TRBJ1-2	TGTGCCAGCAGCTTAGACAGGGGGCAGGGCTACACCTTC	CASSLDRGQGYTF
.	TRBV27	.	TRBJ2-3	TGTGCCAGCAGTCCCATCACAGGGTCGGACACAGATACGCAGTATTTT	CASSPITGSDTDTQYF
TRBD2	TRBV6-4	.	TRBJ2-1	TGTGCCAGCAGTACCGGGACTAGCGGGCACAATGAGCAGTTCTTC	CASSTGTSGHNEQFF
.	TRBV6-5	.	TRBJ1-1	TGTGCCAGCAGTTACACGGCAGGAAACACTGAAGCTTTCTTT	CASSYTAGNTEAFF